What follows describes a single T cell receptor (beta chain). The data were taken from a study of PD-L1 blockade in urothelial cancer. Overall study context: The patients had undergone anywhere from 0 to 3 prior chemotherapy regimens. The study recovered a median of roughly 150,000 T cells per blood sample. The analyses of blood took place 3 weeks (second dose) and 6 weeks after treatment start.

Time point described: peripheral blood 6 weeks after treatment start. TCRdb's table, derived via immunoSEQ multiplex PCR, lists solely in-frame clones and lacks some. The repertoire consists of about 36,000 clones, with about four fifths occurring once and the leading ten covering roughly 10%. With 3 bases removed from V and 1 base from J, the gap between germline ends came to 9 bases. This CDR3 is 14 amino acids long. Germline V gene data show CDR1 as MDHEN and CDR2 as SYDVKM. This sequence originates from a man aged 35 to 55 with urothelial cancer. The rearrangement links TRBV28 to TRBJ1-1; D not certain. The sample was PBMCs, taken around atezolizumab (anti-PD-L1) treatment. The CDR3 reads CASSLARTNTEAFF. CDR3 sequence (DNA): TGTGCCAGCAGTTTGGCTCGAACGAACACTGAAGCTTTCTTT. The full variable domain, completed using reference TRBV28 and TRBJ1-1, is DVKVTQSSRYLVKRTGEKVFLECVQDMDHENMFWYRQDPGLGLRLIYFSYDVKMKEKGDIPEGYSVSREKKERFSLILESASTNQTSMYLCASSLARTNTEAFFGQGTRLTVV.